This T cell receptor beta chain stems from a study of Tregs in tolerant kidney transplant recipients. Study results and limitations: Biological reproducibility was not directly addressed, but technical replication error appeared minimal. Expanding Tregs on activated donor B cells appeared to best identify donor-specific TCRbeta clones. Validation in larger populations is needed because few patients were studied.

In regard to this clone: Its antigen is unidentified. An end of the junction does not agree with germline; a read error may underlie this.

Unstimulated regulatory T cells (CD4+CD25+CD127-), CD4+CD25- non-regulatory cells, CD4 and CD8 cells were FACS-sorted from thawed PBMCs. CDR3 length: 16 residues. Per the germline V gene, CDR1 is SEHNR and CDR2 is FQNEAQ (reference sequence). Assay used: immunoSEQ multiplex PCR; TCRdb lists only in-frame clones, some missing. In the table there are 200,000 to 300,000 clones, 84% of which are singletons. The sequencing input was CD4+ T cells from blood. The clonotype comes from a human donor in good health. V is TRBV7-9 and J is TRBJ2-2; TRBD2 agrees at 10 bases. CDR3 region: CASSFTSGTNIGELFF. As DNA, the CDR3 is TGTGCCAGCAGCTTTACTAGCGGGACGAACATCGGGGAGCTGTTTTTT.